The source of this TCR beta chain is a study of identical twins. This clonotype occurred a few times. Its antigen is still unknown. J was trimmed by 3 bases and V by 0 bases; bases with no gene match: 10. The CDR3 has 17 amino acids. From germline, CDR1 is SGHRS and CDR2 YFSETQ. Template switching added a universal primer site; cDNA carried unique molecular identifiers. A single record per CDR3 protein comes from TCRdb applying MiXCR to the 5' RACE reads. The data hold 690,000 or so distinct CDR3 sequences, with roughly 8% observed a single time. Whole-study results and caveats: Models predicted less out-of-frame TCR alpha sharing in monozygotic twins than was found. Among beta out-of-frame sequences, excess sharing between twins appeared weaker. The abundant beta clonotypes from cord blood had fewer insertions, and memory repertoires had none of this.

This sample was shared with a second study, whose subject was yellow fever vaccine responses in identical twins.

The chain recombines TRBV5-1 with TRBJ2-7, with 9 positions matching TRBD1. The sample taken for sequencing was PBMCs. The sequence derives from a young woman in good health. This chain's CDR3 is CASSLAGTGKSFYEQYF. CDR3 nucleotide sequence: TGCGCCAGCAGCTTGGCCGGGACAGGGAAGTCTTTCTACGAGCAGTACTTC.